The next 22 T cell receptor beta chains were all read from a single sample in a study of cytomegalovirus exposure and HLA in healthy donors (dated by TCRdb to the late 2010s). The method behind the library was the immunoSEQ multiplex PCR assay. A mixture of 60 forward primers for TCR Vbeta segments and 13 reverse primers for TCR Jbeta segments was used in the multiplex PCR. TCRdb carries this immuneACCESS record with in-frame sequences only. Its versions omit some clonotypes, under half of them owing to an unresolved V gene in the studies checked, with the rest unexplained. The sample table records around 200,000 clones; about 80% of these occur just once. 10% of the sample is taken by the ten largest. Sequenced material: PBMCs. The receptor source for this set is a woman in her 50s in good health and CMV-seropositive.

This rearrangement joins TRBV5-4 to TRBJ2-5; 7 bases match TRBD1. The junction had 8 bases not matched to a gene; V was cut back by 4 bases and J by 5 bases. Per germline, CDR1 SGHNT and CDR2 YYREEE (reference sequence). This CDR3 is 14 amino acids long. CDR3 coding DNA: TGTGCCAGCAGCCAACTGACAGGGAACGAGACCCAGTACTTC. It codes for CASSQLTGNETQYF.

The chain joins TRBV28 to TRBJ2-1; a weak D match, TRBD1 (5 bases). Trimming shortened V by 5 bases and J by 0 bases, and 14 bases separated the two germline ends. The CDR3 length is 16 residues. Looked up from germline, CDR1 is MDHEN and CDR2 is SYDVKM. The CDR3 here is CASSIQGLGSYNEQFF. For the CDR3, the DNA is TGTGCCAGCAGTATTCAGGGATTGGGCTCCTACAATGAGCAGTTCTTC.

The V call is TRBV5-1, the J call TRBJ2-3; D is unclear. Trimming stripped 6 bases from V and 0 bases from J, with 11 bases between. Germline V gene data show CDR1 as SGHRS and CDR2 as YFSETQ. The CDR3 spans 14 residues. This CDR3 reads CASKKSLSTDTQYF. The DNA for the CDR3 is TGCGCCAGCAAAAAGAGCCTTAGCACAGATACGCAGTATTTT. Full variable domain (outside the CDR3, taken from reference TRBV5-1 and TRBJ2-3): KAGVTQTPRYLIKTRGQQVTLSCSPISGHRSVSWYQQTPGQGLQFLFEYFSETQRNKGNFPGRFSGRQFSNSRSEMNVSTLELGDSALYLCASKKSLSTDTQYFGPGTRLTVL.

The sample holds a few counts of this clone. V is TRBV4-1 and J is TRBJ2-1, with no clear D. The V end was cut by 1 base, the J end by 2 bases, with 9 bases between. Germline V gene data show CDR1 as MGHRA and CDR2 as YSYEKL. The CDR3 is made up of 15 amino acids. The CDR3 DNA reads TGCGCCAGCAGCCAAGGGCAGTTTCCCTACAATGAGCAGTTCTTC. Translating it yields CASSQGQFPYNEQFF.

V usage is TRBV6-5 and J usage is TRBJ2-3; the match to TRBD1 covers 7 bases. Germline V gives CDR1 MNHEY, CDR2 SVGAGI. The V and J ends lost 8 bases and 4 bases, in that order; junction bases with no gene match: 6. The CDR3 sequence is 13 residues long. The DNA for the CDR3 is TGTGCCAGCCACGACAGGGTTGCAGATACGCAGTATTTT. Amino acid sequence: CASHDRVADTQYF.

V usage is TRBV5-6 and J usage is TRBJ1-2; 8 bases are a match to TRBD1. Germline V CDR1 and CDR2: SGHDT, YYEEEE. This CDR3 has 14 residues. J gave up 2 bases and V 3 bases, and 3 bases lay outside the gene matches. The CDR3 nucleotides read TGTGCCAGCAGCTGGAGACAGGGGAACTATGGCTACACCTTC. Residues: CASSWRQGNYGYTF. Based on the CDR3 plus reference TRBV5-6 and TRBJ1-2, the full variable domain is DAGVTQSPTHLIKTRGQQVTLRCSPKSGHDTVSWYQQALGQGPQFIFQYYEEEERQRGNFPDRFSGHQFPNYSSELNVNALLLGDSALYLCASSWRQGNYGYTFGSGTRLTVV.

The sample holds a few counts of this clone. This chain joins TRBV9 and TRBJ2-1; TRBD2 matches at 13 bases. V dropped 4 bases and J dropped 5; count of bases not matched to a gene: 6. Germline V gene data show CDR1 as SGDLS and CDR2 as YYNGEE. This CDR3 contains 16 residues. In DNA, the CDR3 is TGTGCCAGCAGCCCAACTAGCGGGGGGGCCCACAATGAGCAGTTCTTC. Residues: CASSPTSGGAHNEQFF.

The chain joins TRBV28 to TRBJ1-2; no clear D gene. The CDR3 sequence is 16 residues long. Trimming stripped 1 base from V and 7 bases from J, with 19 bases between. CDR1 MDHEN and CDR2 SYDVKM come from the germline V gene. The CDR3 reads CASSLSVRNSPGGYTF. The CDR3, as DNA: TGTGCCAGCAGTTTATCAGTCCGGAACAGCCCAGGTGGCTACACCTTC.

CDR3 DNA sequence: TGTGCCAGCTCACCGGGGGCCGTCCCTAACTATGGCTACACCTTC. It is translated as CASSPGAVPNYGYTF. The chain couples TRBV18 to TRBJ1-2, with D perhaps TRBD1 (6 bases). In germline, CDR1 is KGHSH, CDR2 LQKENI. Trimming removed 3 bases at V and 0 bases at J, with 11 bases between. The CDR3 length is 15 residues. The full variable domain, its missing parts supplied by reference TRBV18 and TRBJ1-2, is NAGVMQNPRHLVRRRGQEARLRCSPMKGHSHVYWYRQLPEEGLKFMVYLQKENIIDESGMPKERFSAEFPKEGPSILRIQQVVRGDSAAYFCASSPGAVPNYGYTFGSGTRLTVV.

The J gene is TRBJ1-6, the V gene TRBV7-8, with D hard to call. From germline, CDR1 is SGHVS and CDR2 FQNEAQ. The CDR3 consists of 14 residues. V shed 5 bases and J shed 7 bases, with 12 bases lying between them. This chain's CDR3 is CASSEIRVNSPLHF. The CDR3 DNA sequence: TGTGCCAGCAGCGAGATCCGCGTCAATTCACCCCTCCACTTT.

The CDR3 region has the DNA TGTGCCAGCAGCTTAGAACCCCCCGGGACTAGCAAGGAGACCCAGTACTTC. Encoded protein: CASSLEPPGTSKETQYF. The chain is built from TRBV11-2 and TRBJ2-5; 9 bases fit TRBD2. Germline V gene sequence: CDR1 SGHAT, CDR2 FQNNGV. CDR3 length: 17 residues. Unmatched junction bases numbered 10, after V lost 0 bases and J lost 5 bases. Looking up the rest from reference TRBV11-2 and TRBJ2-5 gives the full variable domain: EAGVAQSPRYKIIEKRQSVAFWCNPISGHATLYWYQQILGQGPKLLIQFQNNGVVDDSQLPKDRFSAERLKGVDSTLKIQPAKLEDSAVYLCASSLEPPGTSKETQYFGPGTRLLVL.

The V gene is TRBV9, the J gene TRBJ2-1; 8 nucleotides line up with TRBD2. The CDR3 sequence is 16 residues long. V was clipped by 3 bases and J by 10 bases; unmatched bases: 15. The germline CDR1 and CDR2 sequences are SGDLS and YYNGEE. The CDR3 sequence is CASSEQRTSPRGEQFF. CDR3 sequence (DNA): TGTGCCAGCAGCGAGCAGAGGACTAGCCCCCGGGGGGAGCAGTTCTTC. Using reference TRBV9 and TRBJ2-1 for the parts outside the CDR3, the full variable domain is DSGVTQTPKHLITATGQRVTLRCSPRSGDLSVYWYQQSLDQGLQFLIQYYNGEERAKGNILERFSAQQFPDLHSELNLSSLELGDSALYFCASSEQRTSPRGEQFFGPGTRLTVL.

The chain carries TRBV9 and TRBJ1-1; TRBD1 is a possible D gene (6 bases). The CDR3 runs to 15 residues. Trimming removed 0 bases from V and 4 bases from J, with 13 bases in between. CDR1 is SGDLS and CDR2 is YYNGEE in the germline V gene. The CDR3 sequence is CASSVDGGHGTEAFF. CDR3 nucleotide sequence: TGTGCCAGCAGCGTAGACGGGGGGCATGGCACTGAAGCTTTCTTT.

This clone was seen more than once but under ten times. V is TRBV5-1 and J is TRBJ2-6; D ambiguous. This CDR3 is 15 amino acids long. With 5 bases removed from V and 4 bases from J, the gap between germline ends came to 13 bases. From germline, CDR1 is SGHRS and CDR2 YFSETQ. The CDR3 is CASSLTVLGANVLTF. In DNA, the CDR3 is TGCGCCAGCAGTTTAACAGTGCTAGGGGCCAACGTCCTGACTTTC.

J is TRBJ2-1 and V is TRBV4-2; D is perhaps TRBD1 (6 bases). This CDR3 is built from 16 residues. Germline loops: CDR1 LGHNA, CDR2 YNFKEQ. With 4 bases removed from V and 3 bases from J, the gap between germline ends came to 16 bases. This CDR3 is CASSPTKLTGYNEQFF. DNA for the CDR3: TGTGCCAGCAGCCCGACAAAGTTGACAGGCTACAATGAGCAGTTCTTC.

The genes are TRBV19 and TRBJ2-7; D is possibly TRBD1 (5 bases). The CDR3 covers 15 residues. Trimming took 0 bases from V and 2 from J, leaving 11 bases between them. Germline loops: CDR1 LNHDA, CDR2 SQIVND (reference sequence). DNA of the CDR3: TGTGCCAGTAGTATAGATCTGGACACCACCTACGAGCAGTACTTC. The encoded protein is CASSIDLDTTYEQYF. Full variable domain (missing parts from reference TRBV19 and TRBJ2-7): DGGITQSPKYLFRKEGQNVTLSCEQNLNHDAMYWYRQDPGQGLRLIYYSQIVNDFQKGDIAEGYSVSREKKESFPLTVTSAQKNPTAFYLCASSIDLDTTYEQYFGPGTRLTVT.

J is TRBJ2-3 and V is TRBV28; D uncertain. The CDR3 is 12 amino acids. V was pared by 6 bases and J by 2 bases, with 6 bases between. Germline-derived CDR1 and CDR2 are MDHEN and SYDVKM. In nucleotides, the CDR3 is TGTGCCAGCAGCCCTAACACAGATACGCAGTATTTT. This encodes CASSPNTDTQYF.

The chain has TRBV7-2 and TRBJ2-1; 8 positions agree with TRBD2. Germline trimming cut 4 bases from V and 3 bases from J; bases unmatched to any gene: 17. Germline V gene sequence: CDR1 SGHTA, CDR2 FQGNSA. The CDR3 is 19 amino acids. In DNA, the CDR3 is TGTGCCAGCAGCTCCCGCGGGGGGCGGGGGGCCAGAGACTACAATGAGCAGTTCTTC. It translates to CASSSRGGRGARDYNEQFF. Variable domain in full (rest from reference TRBV7-2 and TRBJ2-1): GAGVSQSPSNKVTEKGKDVELRCDPISGHTALYWYRQSLGQGLEFLIYFQGNSAPDKSGLPSDRFSAERTGGSVSTLTIQRTQQEDSAVYLCASSSRGGRGARDYNEQFFGPGTRLTVL.

V is TRBV7-8 and J is TRBJ2-5, with 7 bases fitting TRBD1. This CDR3 spans 15 amino acids. Per the germline V gene, CDR1 is SGHVS and CDR2 is FQNEAQ. V lost 3 bases and J lost 3; bases outside the gene matches: 7. The CDR3 sequence: CASSFKDRFEETQYF. CDR3 nucleotide sequence: TGTGCCAGCAGCTTCAAGGACAGGTTTGAAGAGACCCAGTACTTC.

The chain recombines TRBV28 with TRBJ1-6; D gene ambiguous. This CDR3 has 13 residues. Germline loops: CDR1 MDHEN, CDR2 SYDVKM. V lost 3 bases and J 4 bases, leaving 4 bases between the germline ends. In nucleotides, the CDR3 is TGTGCCAGCAGTTTTCGTTATAATTCACCCCTCCACTTT. Translating it yields CASSFRYNSPLHF.

V is TRBV7-2 and J is TRBJ2-7; 9 nucleotides align to TRBD1. The CDR3 extends over 16 amino acids. CDR1 and CDR2 from the germline V gene are SGHTA and FQGNSA. V trimming: 5 bases; J trimming: 4 bases; junction bases outside the gene matches: 12. CDR3 sequence reads: CASSDTAGTGKYEQYF. The CDR3 nucleotides read TGTGCCAGCAGCGACACCGCAGGGACAGGGAAATACGAGCAGTACTTC.

V usage is TRBV7-3 and J usage is TRBJ1-1; 7 bases are shared with TRBD1. This CDR3 has 13 amino acids. CDR1 SGHTA and CDR2 FQGTGA come from the germline V gene. The junction had 4 bases not matched to a gene; V was cut back by 5 bases and J by 4 bases. The CDR3 DNA reads TGTGCCAGCAGCAGACAGGGAGTCACTGAAGCTTTCTTT. It translates to CASSRQGVTEAFF.